The rows below give T cell receptor beta chains drawn from one sample of a study of T cell repertoires in cytomegalovirus infection. TCRdb recomputed calls from the reads with MiXCR, one row per CDR3 protein. Among approximately 500,000 distinct CDR3 sequences listed, more than 15% were seen once. The sample comprised CD8+ T cells from PBMCs. These receptors were collected from a human donor in good health (CMV status not recorded). Some clones in this sample may be carry-over from other donors' samples. Both conserved end residues are part of each CDR3. Each record gives: J gene, D gene, V gene, clone size, CDR3 protein, CDR3 DNA. D genes are given only for firm matches. Some rows mark clone size as missing; the rest say once, few, many or name a class of expanded clone.

J gene: TRBJ2-3
D gene: TRBD2
V gene: TRBV20-1
clone size: .
CDR3 protein: CSARTLLAGISTDTQYF
CDR3 DNA: TGCAGTGCTAGGACTCTCCTAGCGGGGATTAGCACAGATACGCAGTATTTT

J gene: TRBJ1-6
D gene: .
V gene: TRBV19
clone size: .
CDR3 protein: CASSSWTVSYNSPLHF
CDR3 DNA: TGTGCCAGTAGTTCCTGGACAGTCTCCTATAATTCACCCCTCCACTTT

J gene: TRBJ1-2
D gene: .
V gene: TRBV6-1
clone size: .
CDR3 protein: CASTYPGNGYTF
CDR3 DNA: TGTGCCAGCACCTACCCAGGGAATGGCTACACCTTC

J gene: TRBJ2-7
D gene: .
V gene: TRBV28
clone size: .
CDR3 protein: CASSLYGRREQYF
CDR3 DNA: TGTGCCAGCAGTTTATATGGCAGGAGGGAGCAGTACTTC

J gene: TRBJ1-5
D gene: .
V gene: TRBV6-6
clone size: many
CDR3 protein: CASSYTREGQPQHF
CDR3 DNA: TGTGCCAGCAGTTATACCAGGGAAGGTCAGCCCCAGCATTTT

J gene: TRBJ2-5
D gene: .
V gene: TRBV7-6
clone size: .
CDR3 protein: CASSDYQETQYF
CDR3 DNA: TGTGCCAGCAGCGATTACCAAGAGACCCAGTACTTC

J gene: TRBJ2-7
D gene: .
V gene: TRBV28
clone size: many
CDR3 protein: CASRSNSGDEQYF
CDR3 DNA: TGTGCCAGCCGTTCCAACAGTGGAGACGAGCAGTACTTC

J gene: TRBJ2-3
D gene: TRBD2
V gene: TRBV28
clone size: many
CDR3 protein: CASSLSLAGGDTQYF
CDR3 DNA: TGTGCCAGCAGTTTATCACTAGCGGGAGGAGATACGCAGTATTTT

J gene: TRBJ2-4
D gene: .
V gene: TRBV28
clone size: many
CDR3 protein: CASSWSGRGDKNIQYF
CDR3 DNA: TGTGCCAGCAGTTGGTCCGGGAGAGGGGACAAAAACATTCAGTACTTC

J gene: TRBJ1-5
D gene: TRBD1
V gene: TRBV6-2/TRBV6-3
clone size: few
CDR3 protein: CASSWDRVSNQPQHF
CDR3 DNA: TGTGCCAGCAGTTGGGACAGGGTAAGCAATCAGCCCCAGCATTTT

J gene: TRBJ1-6
D gene: .
V gene: TRBV3-1
clone size: .
CDR3 protein: CASSQESSHSPLHF
CDR3 DNA: TGTGCCAGCAGCCAAGAGTCATCCCATTCACCCCTCCACTTT

J gene: TRBJ1-1
D gene: .
V gene: TRBV2
clone size: .
CDR3 protein: CASSELAVNTDAFF
CDR3 DNA: TGTGCCAGCAGTGAGCTGGCCGTGAACACTGATGCTTTCTTT

J gene: TRBJ1-5
D gene: .
V gene: TRBV11-2
clone size: .
CDR3 protein: CASSSSGPQHF
CDR3 DNA: TGTGCCAGCAGCTCAAGTGGGCCCCAGCATTTT

J gene: TRBJ2-7
D gene: .
V gene: TRBV12-3/TRBV12-4
clone size: many
CDR3 protein: CASSLGGGWYEQYF
CDR3 DNA: TGTGCCAGCAGTTTAGGCGGGGGCTGGTACGAGCAGTACTTC

J gene: TRBJ1-4
D gene: .
V gene: TRBV7-2
clone size: many
CDR3 protein: CASSLGCCWPTNEKLFF
CDR3 DNA: TGTGCCAGCAGCTTAGGATGTTGCTGGCCAACTAATGAAAAACTGTTTTTT

J gene: TRBJ2-7
D gene: .
V gene: TRBV20-1
clone size: .
CDR3 protein: CSATTKQYF
CDR3 DNA: TGCAGTGCCACCACGAAGCAGTACTTC

J gene: TRBJ2-3
D gene: TRBD2
V gene: TRBV9
clone size: once
CDR3 protein: CASSVQAGGQGDTQYF
CDR3 DNA: TGTGCCAGCAGCGTACAAGCGGGGGGGCAAGGTGATACGCAGTATTTT

J gene: TRBJ2-7
D gene: .
V gene: TRBV5-5
clone size: .
CDR3 protein: CASSLPSEFYEQYF
CDR3 DNA: TGTGCCAGCAGTCTGCCCTCAGAGTTCTACGAGCAGTACTTC

J gene: TRBJ2-7
D gene: .
V gene: TRBV7-9
clone size: many
CDR3 protein: CASSHEGGGPDEQYF
CDR3 DNA: TGTGCCAGCAGCCACGAGGGGGGAGGGCCCGACGAGCAGTACTTC

J gene: TRBJ2-4
D gene: TRBD1
V gene: TRBV12-3/TRBV12-4
clone size: .
CDR3 protein: CASGTNNRGRKNIQYF
CDR3 DNA: TGTGCCAGCGGAACGAATAACAGGGGGAGGAAAAACATTCAGTACTTC

J gene: TRBJ2-7
D gene: .
V gene: TRBV19
clone size: few
CDR3 protein: CASSIMVGQGVDEQYF
CDR3 DNA: TGTGCCAGTAGTATCATGGTGGGGCAGGGTGTCGACGAGCAGTACTTC

J gene: TRBJ2-3
D gene: TRBD2
V gene: TRBV28
clone size: many
CDR3 protein: CASWEGTSTDTQYF
CDR3 DNA: TGTGCCAGCTGGGAGGGAACTAGCACAGATACGCAGTATTTT

J gene: TRBJ1-5
D gene: .
V gene: TRBV28
clone size: many
CDR3 protein: CASSPETPLYSNQPQHF
CDR3 DNA: TGTGCCAGCAGCCCTGAAACCCCTTTGTATAGCAATCAGCCCCAGCATTTT

J gene: TRBJ2-1
D gene: .
V gene: TRBV27
clone size: few
CDR3 protein: CASHQAGEQFF
CDR3 DNA: TGTGCCAGTCACCAGGCAGGCGAGCAGTTCTTC

J gene: TRBJ2-1
D gene: TRBD2
V gene: TRBV30
clone size: .
CDR3 protein: CAWSVLAGWDEQFF
CDR3 DNA: TGTGCCTGGAGTGTACTAGCGGGATGGGATGAGCAGTTCTTC

J gene: TRBJ2-7
D gene: .
V gene: TRBV7-8
clone size: many
CDR3 protein: CASSLKRGSYEQYF
CDR3 DNA: TGTGCCAGCAGCTTGAAACGGGGGAGCTACGAGCAGTACTTC

J gene: TRBJ2-5
D gene: TRBD2
V gene: TRBV28
clone size: many
CDR3 protein: CASSLRREGHETQYF
CDR3 DNA: TGTGCCAGCAGTTTACGGCGGGAGGGCCACGAGACCCAGTACTTC

J gene: TRBJ2-7
D gene: TRBD1
V gene: TRBV7-7
clone size: .
CDR3 protein: CASCKDRECYEQYF
CDR3 DNA: TGTGCCAGCTGCAAGGACAGGGAATGCTACGAGCAGTACTTC

J gene: TRBJ2-3
D gene: .
V gene: TRBV4-1
clone size: .
CDR3 protein: CASSQDEPSTDTQYF
CDR3 DNA: TGCGCCAGCAGCCAAGACGAGCCTAGCACAGATACGCAGTATTTT

J gene: TRBJ2-1
D gene: .
V gene: TRBV28
clone size: many
CDR3 protein: CASSLNEVWGNEQFF
CDR3 DNA: TGTGCCAGCAGTTTAAATGAGGTTTGGGGGAATGAGCAGTTCTTC

J gene: TRBJ1-2
D gene: .
V gene: TRBV4-1
clone size: few
CDR3 protein: CASSQGGGYNGYTF
CDR3 DNA: TGCGCCAGCAGCCAAGGCGGGGGTTACAATGGCTACACCTTC

J gene: TRBJ1-1
D gene: TRBD1
V gene: TRBV20-1
clone size: .
CDR3 protein: CSAREEGAITEAFF
CDR3 DNA: TGCAGTGCTAGAGAGGAGGGGGCGATCACTGAAGCTTTCTTT

J gene: TRBJ2-1
D gene: TRBD2
V gene: TRBV10-3
clone size: few
CDR3 protein: CAISGGRGEQFF
CDR3 DNA: TGTGCCATCAGTGGAGGGAGGGGTGAGCAGTTCTTC

J gene: TRBJ1-5
D gene: .
V gene: TRBV12-3/TRBV12-4
clone size: many
CDR3 protein: CASSFFSAGSNQPQHF
CDR3 DNA: TGTGCCAGCAGTTTTTTCTCAGCGGGAAGCAATCAGCCCCAGCATTTT

J gene: TRBJ2-1
D gene: TRBD1
V gene: TRBV2
clone size: .
CDR3 protein: CATGGQSSYNEQFF
CDR3 DNA: TGTGCCACAGGGGGCCAGAGCTCCTACAATGAGCAGTTCTTC